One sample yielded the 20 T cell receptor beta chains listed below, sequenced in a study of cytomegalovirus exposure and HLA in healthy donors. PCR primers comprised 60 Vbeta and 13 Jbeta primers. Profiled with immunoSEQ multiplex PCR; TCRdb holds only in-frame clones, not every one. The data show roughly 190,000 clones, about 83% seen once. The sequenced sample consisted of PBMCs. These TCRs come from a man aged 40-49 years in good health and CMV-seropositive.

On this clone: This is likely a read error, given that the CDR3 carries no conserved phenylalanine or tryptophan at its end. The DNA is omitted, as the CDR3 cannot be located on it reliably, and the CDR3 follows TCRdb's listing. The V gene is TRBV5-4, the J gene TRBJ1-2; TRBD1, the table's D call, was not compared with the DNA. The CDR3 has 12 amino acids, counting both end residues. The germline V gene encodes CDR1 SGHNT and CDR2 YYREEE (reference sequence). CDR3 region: CASSLDGTKGQI.

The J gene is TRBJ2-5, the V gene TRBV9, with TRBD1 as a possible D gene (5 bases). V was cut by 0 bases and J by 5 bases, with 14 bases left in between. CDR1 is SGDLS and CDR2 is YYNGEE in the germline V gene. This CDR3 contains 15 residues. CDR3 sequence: CASSVASGAGETQYF. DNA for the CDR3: TGTGCCAGCAGCGTAGCTAGTGGGGCTGGGGAGACCCAGTACTTC.

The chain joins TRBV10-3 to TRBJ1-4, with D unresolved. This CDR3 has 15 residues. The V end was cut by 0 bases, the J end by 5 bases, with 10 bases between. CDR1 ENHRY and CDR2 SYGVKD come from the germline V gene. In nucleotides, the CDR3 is TGTGCCATCAGTGAGTCACAGAAACAGAATGAAAAACTGTTTTTT. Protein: CAISESQKQNEKLFF.

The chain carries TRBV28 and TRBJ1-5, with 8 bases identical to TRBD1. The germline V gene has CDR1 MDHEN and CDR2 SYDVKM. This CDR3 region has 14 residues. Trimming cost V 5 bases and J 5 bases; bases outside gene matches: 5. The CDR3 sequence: CASSHGQGDQPQHF. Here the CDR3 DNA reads TGTGCCAGCAGTCACGGACAGGGAGATCAGCCCCAGCATTTT.

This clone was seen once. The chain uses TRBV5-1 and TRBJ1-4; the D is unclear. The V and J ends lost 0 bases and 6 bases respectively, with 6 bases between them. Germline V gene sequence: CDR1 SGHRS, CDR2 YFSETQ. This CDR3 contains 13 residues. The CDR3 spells CASSLDNHEKLFF. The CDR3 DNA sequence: TGCGCCAGCAGCTTGGATAATCATGAAAAACTGTTTTTT.

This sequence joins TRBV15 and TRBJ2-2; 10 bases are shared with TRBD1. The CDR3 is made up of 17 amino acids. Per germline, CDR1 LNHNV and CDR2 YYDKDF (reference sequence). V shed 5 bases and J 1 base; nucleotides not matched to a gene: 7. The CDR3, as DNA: TGTGCCACCAGCGGGGGACAGGGGTGGGTGAACACCGGGGAGCTGTTTTTT. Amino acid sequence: CATSGGQGWVNTGELFF.

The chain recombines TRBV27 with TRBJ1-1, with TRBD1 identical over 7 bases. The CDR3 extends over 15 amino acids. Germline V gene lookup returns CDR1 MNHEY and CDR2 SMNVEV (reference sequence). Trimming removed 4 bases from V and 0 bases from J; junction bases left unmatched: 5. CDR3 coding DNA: TGTGCCAGCAGTTGGGACAGTAATATGAACACTGAAGCTTTCTTT. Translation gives CASSWDSNMNTEAFF.

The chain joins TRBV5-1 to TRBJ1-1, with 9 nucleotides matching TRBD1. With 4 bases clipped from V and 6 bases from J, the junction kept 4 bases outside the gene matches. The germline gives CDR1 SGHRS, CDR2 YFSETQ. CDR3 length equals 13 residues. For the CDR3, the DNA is TGCGCCAGCAGCCTGGGACAGGGTGCTGAAGCTTTCTTT. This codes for CASSLGQGAEAFF.

The CDR3 coding sequence is TGTGCCAGCAGCTCCCGGGACAGGGTTCAAGAGACCCAGTACTTC. This translates into CASSSRDRVQETQYF. This chain connects TRBV7-8 to TRBJ2-5, with TRBD1 matching over 9 bases. Germline V gives CDR1 SGHVS, CDR2 FQNEAQ. V was clipped by 4 bases and J by 2 bases; unmatched bases: 5. This CDR3 is built from 15 residues.

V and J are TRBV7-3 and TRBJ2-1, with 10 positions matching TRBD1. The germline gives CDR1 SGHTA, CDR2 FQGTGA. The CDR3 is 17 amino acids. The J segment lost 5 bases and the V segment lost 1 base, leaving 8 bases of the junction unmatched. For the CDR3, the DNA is TGTGCCAGCAGCTTAAACGTGGGACAGGGGAGGAACAATGAGCAGTTCTTC. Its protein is CASSLNVGQGRNNEQFF.

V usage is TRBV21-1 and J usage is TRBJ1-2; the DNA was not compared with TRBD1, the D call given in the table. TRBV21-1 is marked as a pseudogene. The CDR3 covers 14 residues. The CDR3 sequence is CASSKPGQGDGYTF. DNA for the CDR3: TGTGCCAGCAGCAAACCGGGACAGGGAGATGGCTACACCTTC.

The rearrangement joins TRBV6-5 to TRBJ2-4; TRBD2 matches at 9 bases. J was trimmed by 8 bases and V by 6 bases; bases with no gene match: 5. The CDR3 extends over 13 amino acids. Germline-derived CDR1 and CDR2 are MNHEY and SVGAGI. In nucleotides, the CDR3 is TGTGCCAGCAGCCGCGGGGGGGGCTACATTCAGTACTTC. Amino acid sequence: CASSRGGGYIQYF.

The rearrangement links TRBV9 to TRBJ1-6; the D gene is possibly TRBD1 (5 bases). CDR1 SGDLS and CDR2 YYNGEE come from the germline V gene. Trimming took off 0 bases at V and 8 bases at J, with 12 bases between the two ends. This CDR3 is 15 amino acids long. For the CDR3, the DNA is TGTGCCAGCAGCGTAGGTGGCAGGGTTGATTCACCCCTCCACTTT. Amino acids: CASSVGGRVDSPLHF.

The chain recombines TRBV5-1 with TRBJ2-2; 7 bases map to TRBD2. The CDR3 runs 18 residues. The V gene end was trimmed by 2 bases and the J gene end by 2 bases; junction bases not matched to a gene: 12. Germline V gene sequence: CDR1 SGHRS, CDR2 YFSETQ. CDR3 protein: CASSFGLGSGSNTGELFF. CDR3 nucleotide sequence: TGCGCCAGCAGCTTCGGGTTGGGTAGCGGGTCTAACACCGGGGAGCTGTTTTTT.

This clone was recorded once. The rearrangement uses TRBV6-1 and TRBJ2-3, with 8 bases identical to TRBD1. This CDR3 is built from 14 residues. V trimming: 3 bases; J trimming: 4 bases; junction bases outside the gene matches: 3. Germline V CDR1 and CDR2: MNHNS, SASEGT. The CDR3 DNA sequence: TGTGCCAGCAGTGAGGACAGGGTTGCAGATACGCAGTATTTT. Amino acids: CASSEDRVADTQYF.

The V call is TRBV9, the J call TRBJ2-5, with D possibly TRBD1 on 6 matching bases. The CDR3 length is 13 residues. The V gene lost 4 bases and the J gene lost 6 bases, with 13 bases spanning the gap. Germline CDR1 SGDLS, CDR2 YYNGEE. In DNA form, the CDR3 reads TGTGCCAGCAGCACCCAGGGGTTCAAGACCCAGTACTTC. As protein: CASSTQGFKTQYF.

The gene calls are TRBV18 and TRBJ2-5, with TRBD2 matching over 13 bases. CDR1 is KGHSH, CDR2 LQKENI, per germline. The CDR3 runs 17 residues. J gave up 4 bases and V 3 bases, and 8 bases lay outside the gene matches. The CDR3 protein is CASSPFTSGRAGETQYF. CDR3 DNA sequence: TGTGCCAGCTCACCGTTTACTAGCGGGAGGGCCGGAGAGACCCAGTACTTC. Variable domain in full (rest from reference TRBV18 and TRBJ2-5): NAGVMQNPRHLVRRRGQEARLRCSPMKGHSHVYWYRQLPEEGLKFMVYLQKENIIDESGMPKERFSAEFPKEGPSILRIQQVVRGDSAAYFCASSPFTSGRAGETQYFGPGTRLLVL.

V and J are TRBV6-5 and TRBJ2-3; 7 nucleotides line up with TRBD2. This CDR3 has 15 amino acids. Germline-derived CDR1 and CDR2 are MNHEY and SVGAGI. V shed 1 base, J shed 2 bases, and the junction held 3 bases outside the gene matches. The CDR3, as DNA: TGTGCCAGCAGTTACTGGGGAGGGAACACAGATACGCAGTATTTT. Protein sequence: CASSYWGGNTDTQYF.

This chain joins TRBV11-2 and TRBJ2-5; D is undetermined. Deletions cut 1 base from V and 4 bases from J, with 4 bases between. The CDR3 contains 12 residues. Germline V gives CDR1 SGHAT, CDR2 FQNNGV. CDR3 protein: CASSLVGETQYF. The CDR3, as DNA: TGTGCCAGCAGCTTAGTCGGAGAGACCCAGTACTTC.

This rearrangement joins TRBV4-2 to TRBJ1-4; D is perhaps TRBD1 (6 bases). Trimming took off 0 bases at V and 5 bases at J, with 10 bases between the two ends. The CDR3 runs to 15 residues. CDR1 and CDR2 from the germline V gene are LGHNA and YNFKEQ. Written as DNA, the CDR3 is TGTGCCAGCAGCCAAGACGGTCAGGGGAATGAAAAACTGTTTTTT. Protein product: CASSQDGQGNEKLFF.